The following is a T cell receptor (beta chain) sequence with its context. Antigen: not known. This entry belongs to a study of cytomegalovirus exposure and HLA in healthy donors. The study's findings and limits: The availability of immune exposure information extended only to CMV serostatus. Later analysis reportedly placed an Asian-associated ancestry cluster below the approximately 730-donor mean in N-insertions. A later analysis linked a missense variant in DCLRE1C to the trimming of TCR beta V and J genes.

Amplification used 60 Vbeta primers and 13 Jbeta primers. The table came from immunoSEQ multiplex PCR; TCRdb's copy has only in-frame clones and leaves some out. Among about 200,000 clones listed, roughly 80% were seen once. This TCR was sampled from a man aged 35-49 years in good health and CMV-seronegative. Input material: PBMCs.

The CDR3 bases are TGCGCCAGCAGCTTGGGGACAGTAGCGTCTAGCTCCTACAATGAGCAGTTCTTC. Protein sequence: CASSLGTVASSSYNEQFF. The chain carries TRBV5-1 and TRBJ2-1, with D tentatively TRBD1 (6 bases). The V gene's germline CDR1 is SGHRS and CDR2 YFSETQ. CDR3 length: 18 amino acids. V was trimmed by 0 bases and J by 0 bases, leaving 16 bases between them.